These 17 T cell receptor beta chains were sequenced from one sample in a study of blood T cell repertoires in COVID-19. Some clones are missing from TCRdb's copy, which holds only in-frame ones; the method was immunoSEQ multiplex PCR. The sample has approximately 260,000 clones; around 81% are singletons. Sequenced: PBMCs or T cells enriched from blood (not recorded which). Receptors were obtained from a man aged 50 or older who had recovered from COVID-19.

The chain is built from TRBV3-1 (or the pseudogene TRBV3-2) and TRBJ2-3; 8 bases are shared with TRBD1. Germline CDR1 is LGHDT and CDR2 is YNNKEL (reference sequence). The CDR3 runs 14 residues. The V gene end was trimmed by 3 bases and the J gene end by 7 bases; junction bases not matched to a gene: 6. CDR3 residues: CASSQGQVKNTQYF. CDR3 DNA: TGTGCCAGCAGCCAGGGACAGGTAAAAAATACGCAGTATTTT.

The rearrangement joins TRBV19 to TRBJ1-2, with D tentatively TRBD1 (6 bases). The CDR3 extends over 14 amino acids. Germline-derived CDR1 and CDR2 are LNHDA and SQIVND (reference sequence). V shed 5 bases and J shed 2 bases, with 12 bases lying between them. CDR3 amino acids: CASSARTANYGYTF. In DNA, the CDR3 is TGTGCCAGTAGTGCGAGGACAGCAAACTATGGCTACACCTTC.

Here the CDR3 reads CASSLGAGSEEKLFF. In DNA, the CDR3 is TGTGCCAGCAGCTTAGGGGCAGGGTCAGAAGAAAAACTGTTTTTT. This sequence joins TRBV7-9 and TRBJ1-4; D may be TRBD1 (5 bases). Trimming took off 1 base at V and 8 bases at J, with 14 bases between the two ends. Looked up from germline, CDR1 is SEHNR and CDR2 is FQNEAQ (reference sequence). CDR3 size: 15 residues.

CDR3 DNA: TGTGCCAGCTCGAACAGGGGATTTAATGAAAAACTGTTTTTT. It is translated as CASSNRGFNEKLFF. This chain uses TRBV18 with TRBJ1-4; 7 bases are shared with TRBD1. Germline trimming cut 6 bases from V and 4 bases from J; bases unmatched to any gene: 5. The CDR3 consists of 14 residues. CDR1 KGHSH and CDR2 LQKENI come from the germline V gene.

V usage is TRBV7-9 and J usage is TRBJ2-7; 8 bases are a match to TRBD1. Per the germline V gene, CDR1 is SEHNR and CDR2 is FQNEAQ (reference sequence). This CDR3 comprises 16 residues. V lost 3 bases to trimming and J lost 0 bases; unmatched junction nucleotides: 7. The CDR3 reads CASSFKRQGSSYEQYF. The CDR3 coding sequence is TGTGCCAGCAGCTTCAAAAGACAGGGGAGCTCCTACGAGCAGTACTTC. The full variable domain, its missing parts supplied by reference TRBV7-9 and TRBJ2-7, is DTGVSQNPRHKITKRGQNVTFRCDPISEHNRLYWYRQTLGQGPEFLTYFQNEAQLEKSRLLSDRFSAERPKGSFSTLEIQRTEQGDSAMYLCASSFKRQGSSYEQYFGPGTRLTVT.

CDR3 protein: CASSSAGGLTETQYF. In nucleotides, the CDR3 is TGTGCCAGCAGCTCCGCGGGAGGGTTAACAGAGACCCAGTACTTC. This sequence joins TRBV7-2 and TRBJ2-5, with 9 bases that match TRBD2. The CDR3 spans 15 residues. The junction had 7 bases not matched to a gene; V was cut back by 4 bases and J by 4 bases. Germline V gene sequence: CDR1 SGHTA, CDR2 FQGNSA.

In DNA form, the CDR3 reads TGTGCCAGCATTTCGGGGGGCTTATACGAGCAGTACTTC. Protein: CASISGGLYEQYF. The V and J genes are TRBV28 and TRBJ2-7, with D tentatively TRBD2 (7 bases). With 7 bases removed from V and 4 bases from J, the gap between germline ends came to 14 bases. Germline V CDR1 and CDR2: MDHEN, SYDVKM. The length of the CDR3 is 13 residues.

This clone was observed a single time. V usage is TRBV5-1 and J usage is TRBJ2-1, with no clear D. Germline values: CDR1 SGHRS, CDR2 YFSETQ. The CDR3 loop spans 11 amino acids. Deletions cut 3 bases from V and 8 bases from J, with 6 bases between. The CDR3 region is CASSSQDEQFF. The DNA for the CDR3 is TGCGCCAGCAGCTCCCAGGATGAGCAGTTCTTC.

The chain's CDR3 is CASSREQTMNTEAFF. The CDR3 DNA follows: TGTGCCAGCAGTCGGGAACAGACCATGAACACTGAAGCTTTCTTT. The chain couples TRBV2 to TRBJ1-1; D not resolved. Germline-derived CDR1 and CDR2 are SNHLY and FYNNEI. Trimming pared 5 bases from V and 0 bases from J, leaving 13 bases between. This CDR3 region has 15 residues.

The rearrangement links TRBV15 to TRBJ2-7; tentative D call: TRBD1 (5 bases). The CDR3 has 16 amino acids. Trimming pared 5 bases from V and 3 bases from J, leaving 20 bases between. CDR1 is LNHNV, CDR2 YYDKDF, per germline (reference sequence). The chain's CDR3 is CATSPSLGVGIYEQYF. In DNA, the CDR3 is TGTGCCACCAGCCCAAGTCTAGGGGTTGGGATCTACGAGCAGTACTTC. The whole variable domain, remainder taken from reference TRBV15 and TRBJ2-7, is DAMVIQNPRYQVTQFGKPVTLSCSQTLNHNVMYWYQQKSSQAPKLLFHYYDKDFNNEADTPDNFQSRRPNTSFCFLDIRSPGLGDTAMYLCATSPSLGVGIYEQYFGPGTRLTVT.

The chain couples TRBV5-1 to TRBJ2-3; D possibly corresponds to TRBD2 (5 bases). Trimming stripped 4 bases from V and 4 bases from J, with 13 bases between. Per the germline V gene, CDR1 is SGHRS and CDR2 is YFSETQ. This CDR3 contains 14 residues. The CDR3 nucleotides read TGCGCCAGCAGCCAGAGCGGCGTTGCAGATACGCAGTATTTT. Translation gives CASSQSGVADTQYF.

This clone was picked up one time. The chain has TRBV6-5 and TRBJ1-1; 7 bases line up with TRBD1. The length of the CDR3 is 14 residues. Germline V gene sequence: CDR1 MNHEY, CDR2 SVGAGI. The V and J ends lost 7 bases and 1 base, in that order; junction bases with no gene match: 6. The CDR3 protein is CASNPGGRNTEAFF. The CDR3 nucleotides read TGTGCCAGCAACCCAGGGGGGCGGAACACTGAAGCTTTCTTT.

The chain recombines TRBV27 with TRBJ2-7; tentatively, D is TRBD1 (5 bases). This CDR3 is built from 15 residues. CDR1 is MNHEY and CDR2 is SMNVEV in the germline V gene (reference sequence). Deletions cut 4 bases from V and 0 bases from J, with 13 bases between. The CDR3 protein is CASSSYRKSSYEQYF. For the CDR3, the DNA is TGTGCCAGCAGTTCTTACAGGAAGAGCTCCTACGAGCAGTACTTC.

The chain links TRBV19 to TRBJ2-7; possibly TRBD1 for D (6 bases). Trimming cost V 5 bases and J 5 bases, with 16 bases left between them. The germline V gene has CDR1 LNHDA and CDR2 SQIVND (reference sequence). The CDR3 runs to 14 residues. The CDR3 DNA reads TGTGCCAGTAGTCCCGGACAGCCGGGGCACGAGCAGTACTTC. Protein: CASSPGQPGHEQYF.

The chain employs TRBV18 and TRBJ1-3; 9 positions agree with TRBD1. The CDR3 has 16 residues. The germline V gene has CDR1 KGHSH and CDR2 LQKENI. The V gene end was trimmed by 2 bases and the J gene end by 0 bases; junction bases not matched to a gene: 2. The CDR3 DNA follows: TGTGCCAGCTCACCATCGGACAGGGGCTCTGGAAACACCATATATTTT. This codes for CASSPSDRGSGNTIYF. Filled out from reference TRBV18 and TRBJ1-3, the complete variable domain reads NAGVMQNPRHLVRRRGQEARLRCSPMKGHSHVYWYRQLPEEGLKFMVYLQKENIIDESGMPKERFSAEFPKEGPSILRIQQVVRGDSAAYFCASSPSDRGSGNTIYFGEGSWLTVV.

The J gene is TRBJ1-4, the V gene TRBV5-5; 9 bases map to TRBD1. This CDR3 region has 14 residues. Per germline, CDR1 SGHKS and CDR2 YYEKEE (reference sequence). V shed 5 bases, J shed 7 bases, and the junction held 6 bases outside the gene matches. The CDR3 spells CASRDRGGSEKLFF. In nucleotides, the CDR3 is TGTGCCAGCAGAGACAGGGGGGGGTCTGAAAAACTGTTTTTT.

The genes are TRBV28 and TRBJ2-7; D uncertain. The CDR3 loop spans 13 amino acids. V was pared by 3 bases and J by 1 base, with 7 bases between. CDR1 is MDHEN, CDR2 SYDVKM, per germline. The CDR3 sequence: CASSFPNSYEQYF. Here the CDR3 DNA reads TGTGCCAGCAGTTTTCCCAATTCCTACGAGCAGTACTTC.